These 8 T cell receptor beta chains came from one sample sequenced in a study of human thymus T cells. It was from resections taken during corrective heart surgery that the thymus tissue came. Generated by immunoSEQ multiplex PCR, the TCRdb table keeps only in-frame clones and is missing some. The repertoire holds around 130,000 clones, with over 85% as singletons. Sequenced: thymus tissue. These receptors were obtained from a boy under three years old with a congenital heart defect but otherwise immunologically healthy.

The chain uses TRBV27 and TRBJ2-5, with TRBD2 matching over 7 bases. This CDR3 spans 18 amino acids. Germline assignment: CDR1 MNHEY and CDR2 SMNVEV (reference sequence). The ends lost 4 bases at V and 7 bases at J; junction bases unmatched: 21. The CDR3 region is CASSSTPGTTKIGGTQYF. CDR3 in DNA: TGTGCCAGCAGTTCAACTCCCGGGACTACCAAAATTGGGGGGACCCAGTACTTC.

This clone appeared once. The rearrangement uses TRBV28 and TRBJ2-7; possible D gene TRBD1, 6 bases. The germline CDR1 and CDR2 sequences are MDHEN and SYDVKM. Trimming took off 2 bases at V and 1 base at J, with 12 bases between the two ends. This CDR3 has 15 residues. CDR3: CASSLTDRRSYEQYF. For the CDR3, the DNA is TGTGCCAGCAGTTTAACTGACAGGAGGTCCTACGAGCAGTACTTC.

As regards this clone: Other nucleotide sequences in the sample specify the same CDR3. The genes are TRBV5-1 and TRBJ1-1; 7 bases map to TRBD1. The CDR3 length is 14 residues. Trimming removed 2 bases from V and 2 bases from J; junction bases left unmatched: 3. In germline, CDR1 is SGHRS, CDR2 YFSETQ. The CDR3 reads CASSLGTVNTEAFF. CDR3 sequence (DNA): TGCGCCAGCAGCTTAGGGACAGTCAACACTGAAGCTTTCTTT.

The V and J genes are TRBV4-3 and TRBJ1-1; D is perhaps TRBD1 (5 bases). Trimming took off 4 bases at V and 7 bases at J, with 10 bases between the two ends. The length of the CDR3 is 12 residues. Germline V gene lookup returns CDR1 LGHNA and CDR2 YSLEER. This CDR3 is CASSPDKVEAFF. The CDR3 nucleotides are TGCGCCAGCAGCCCGGACAAGGTTGAAGCTTTCTTT.

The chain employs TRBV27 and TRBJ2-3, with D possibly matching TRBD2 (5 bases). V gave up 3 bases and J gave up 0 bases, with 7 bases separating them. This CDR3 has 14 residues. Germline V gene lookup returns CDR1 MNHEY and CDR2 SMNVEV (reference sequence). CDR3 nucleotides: TGTGCCAGCAGTTTGACGGGGAGCACAGATACGCAGTATTTT. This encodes CASSLTGSTDTQYF.

CDR3 region: CASSQDFFRAGGPYRETQYF. The CDR3 coding sequence is TGCGCCAGCAGCCAAGATTTCTTTCGAGCGGGGGGGCCGTATAGAGAGACCCAGTACTTC. The chain has TRBV4-3 and TRBJ2-5; the match to TRBD2 covers 10 bases. J gave up 4 bases and V 0 bases, and 17 bases lay outside the gene matches. The CDR3 extends over 20 amino acids. Germline V lookup: CDR1 LGHNA, CDR2 YSLEER.

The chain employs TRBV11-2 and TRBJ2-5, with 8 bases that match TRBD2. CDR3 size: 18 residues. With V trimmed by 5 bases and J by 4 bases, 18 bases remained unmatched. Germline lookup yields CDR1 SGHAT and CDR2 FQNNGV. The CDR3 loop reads CASSLPRGGGRSPETQYF. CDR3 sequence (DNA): TGTGCCAGCAGCCTACCGCGGGGCGGGGGGAGATCCCCAGAGACCCAGTACTTC. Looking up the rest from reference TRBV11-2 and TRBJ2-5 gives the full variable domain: EAGVAQSPRYKIIEKRQSVAFWCNPISGHATLYWYQQILGQGPKLLIQFQNNGVVDDSQLPKDRFSAERLKGVDSTLKIQPAKLEDSAVYLCASSLPRGGGRSPETQYFGPGTRLLVL.

The CDR3 bases are TGTGCCAGCAGTTTATCCGGACGCCGGCCCAATGGCTACACCTTC. Protein: CASSLSGRRPNGYTF. This chain connects TRBV28 to TRBJ1-2; D gene uncertain. The CDR3 covers 15 residues. Between the trimmed V and J ends, which lost 1 base and 6 bases, there was a span of 15 bases. CDR1 MDHEN and CDR2 SYDVKM come from the germline V gene.